This T cell receptor (beta chain) originates from a study of blood T cell repertoires in COVID-19. About the research overall: Acute and convalescent COVID-19 specimens originated in the United States, Italy and Spain. PBMCs, B-cell-depleted T cells, or T cells provided the cDNA or gDNA that made up the material.

Study processing details: Scientists estimated how many nucleated cells there were by amplifying reference gene primers. Assay: immunoSEQ multiplex PCR; the TCRdb copy retains only in-frame clones and omits some. D and trimming were read from the DNA, whereas the V and J calls and clone size are those reported in that table. The sample includes around 30,000 clones, 85% of them seen just once. Trimming took 0 bases from V and 4 from J, leaving 10 bases between them. Per the germline V gene, CDR1 is SGHNT and CDR2 is YYREEE (reference sequence). This CDR3 has 15 residues. This TCR was recovered from an older woman with active COVID-19. The sample consisted of peripheral blood. The gene calls are TRBV5-4 and TRBJ1-4; possible D gene TRBD1, 6 bases. CDR3 protein: CASSLDGQFNEKLFF. The CDR3 DNA reads TGTGCCAGCAGCTTGGATGGACAGTTTAATGAAAAACTGTTTTTT.